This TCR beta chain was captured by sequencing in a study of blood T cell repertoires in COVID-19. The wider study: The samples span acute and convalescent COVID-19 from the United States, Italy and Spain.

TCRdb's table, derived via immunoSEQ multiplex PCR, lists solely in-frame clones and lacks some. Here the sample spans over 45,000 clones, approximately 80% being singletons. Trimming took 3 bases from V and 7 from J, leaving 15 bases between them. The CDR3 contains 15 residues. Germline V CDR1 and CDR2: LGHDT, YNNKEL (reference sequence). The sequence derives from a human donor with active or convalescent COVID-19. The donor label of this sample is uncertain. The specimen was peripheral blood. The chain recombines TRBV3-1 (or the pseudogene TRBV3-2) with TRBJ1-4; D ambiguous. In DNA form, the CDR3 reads TGTGCCAGCAGCCAGGGTGAGGGTTCGAGTGAAAAACTGTTTTTT. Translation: CASSQGEGSSEKLFF.